This entry is about one T cell receptor beta chain. Its antigen is unidentified. The CDR3 consists of 14 residues. These data belong to a study of T cells expressing NK-cell markers. Study-wide background: The authors derived TCR beta repertoires from sorted CD3+CD56+NKG2C+, CD3+CD56+NKG2C- and CD3+CD56-NKG2C+ T cells.

No DNA is given; TCRdb re-called the 5' RACE reads and lists each CDR3 protein once. In all, the sample yields about 30,000 distinct CDR3 sequences. Study-wide points: Several donors showed these clonotypes also leading the CD3+CD56-NKG2C+ fraction. NKG2C+ dominant clonotypes from more than 5 donors made up about 1.0-7.5% of CD8+ T cells.

The source is a woman aged 18-70 years in good health. The sample taken for sequencing was blood T cells: a sorted CD56 or NKG2C T cell subset, CD4+ or CD8+ T cells, or bulk PBMC T cells (not recorded which). This chain connects TRBV12-3 or TRBV12-4 to TRBJ2-1; as DNA is missing, the TRBD2 call by TCRdb cannot be tested. Here the CDR3 reads CASFTGGPYNEQFF.